Following are 21 T cell receptor beta chains from one sample sequenced in a study of CD4 T cells in relation to SARS-CoV-2 and coronaviruses. Sequenced by immunoSEQ multiplex PCR; TCRdb stores in-frame clones only, minus some. The repertoire includes about 35,000 clones, about 79% of them detected once, and 6.6% sits in the top ten. Antigens of these TCRs are unknown. Source material: naive CD4+ T cells from PBMCs, cultured in vitro. Subset of the sample: naive CD4+ T cells isolated by negative enrichment. These receptor sequences come from an adult with COVID-19.

The chain recombines TRBV6-5 with TRBJ1-1, with a tentative D call TRBD1 (6 bases). Germline V CDR1 and CDR2: MNHEY, SVGAGI. This CDR3 region has 12 residues. The V and J ends lost 3 bases and 7 bases respectively, with 9 bases between them. In DNA, the CDR3 is TGTGCCAGCAGTTATAGGGGGGGTGAAGCTTTCTTT. This translates into CASSYRGGEAFF.

The count of this clone is one. The chain links TRBV20-1 to TRBJ2-7; D is uncertain. Germline values: CDR1 DFQATT, CDR2 SNEGSKA (reference sequence). The CDR3 totals 11 residues. Between the trimmed V and J ends, which lost 1 base and 4 bases, there was a span of 5 bases. The DNA of the CDR3 is TGCAGTGCTAGAGGCACTTACGAGCAGTACTTC. Its translation: CSARGTYEQYF.

The chain couples TRBV5-8 to TRBJ1-1; D is possibly TRBD1 (6 bases). CDR1 and CDR2 (germline): SGHTS, YDEGEE. The CDR3 length is 15 residues. Between the trimmed V and J ends, which lost 4 bases and 7 bases, there was a span of 20 bases. CDR3 residues: CASSQFVYTGNEAFF. The CDR3 nucleotides read TGTGCCAGCAGCCAATTCGTATACACAGGGAATGAAGCTTTCTTT. The complete variable domain, with remaining parts taken from reference TRBV5-8 and TRBJ1-1, reads EAGVTQSPTHLIKTRGQQATLRCSPISGHTSVYWYQQALGLGLQFLLWYDEGEERNRGNFPPRFSGRQFPNYSSELNVNALELEDSALYLCASSQFVYTGNEAFFGQGTRLTVV.

The J gene is TRBJ2-1, the V gene TRBV28, with 7 bases fitting TRBD1. The germline gives CDR1 MDHEN, CDR2 SYDVKM. There are 15 residues in the CDR3. V dropped 7 bases and J dropped 8; count of bases not matched to a gene: 14. The DNA for the CDR3 is TGTGCCAGCAACACCCCACAGGGGTACCGTCATGAGCAGTTCTTC. Amino acid sequence: CASNTPQGYRHEQFF.

The chain joins TRBV21-1 to TRBJ2-7. TRBV21-1 is a pseudogene locus. The CDR3 is made up of 15 amino acids. CDR3: CASSRGARFCNEQYF. The CDR3 DNA reads as TGTGCCAGCAGCAGGGGGGCCCGGTTTTGTAACGAGCAGTACTTC.

The rearrangement links TRBV28 to TRBJ2-2; D is undetermined. Trimming took 6 bases from V and 4 from J, leaving 12 bases between them. Per the germline V gene, CDR1 is MDHEN and CDR2 is SYDVKM. The CDR3 is 14 residues long. CDR3: CASSLGQTTGELFF. The CDR3 coding sequence is TGTGCCAGCAGCCTAGGGCAGACCACCGGGGAGCTGTTTTTT.

This clone was seen more than once but under ten times. The chain combines TRBV19 with TRBJ2-1; D is uncertain. Trimming took 10 bases from V and 8 from J, leaving 15 bases between them. Germline CDR1 reads LNHDA; CDR2 reads SQIVND (reference sequence). The CDR3 loop spans 12 amino acids. DNA for the CDR3: TGTGCCATCCAGGCCCTTTGCCATGAGCAGTTCTTC. It codes for CAIQALCHEQFF. The variable domain in full, completed from reference TRBV19 and TRBJ2-1, reads DGGITQSPKYLFRKEGQNVTLSCEQNLNHDAMYWYRQDPGQGLRLIYYSQIVNDFQKGDIAEGYSVSREKKESFPLTVTSAQKNPTAFYLCAIQALCHEQFFGPGTRLTVL.

This chain connects TRBV27 to TRBJ1-5, with a weak D call TRBD1 (6 bases). Trimming left V 0 bases short and J 6 bases short, with 12 bases between. The CDR3 contains 15 residues. Looked up from germline, CDR1 is MNHEY and CDR2 is SMNVEV (reference sequence). CDR3 residues: CASSLSGGVGQPQHF. The CDR3 DNA follows: TGTGCCAGCAGTTTATCGGGGGGCGTCGGTCAGCCCCAGCATTTT.

The chain uses TRBV5-1 and TRBJ2-2, with 9 bases fitting TRBD2. This CDR3 region has 17 residues. The germline V gene encodes CDR1 SGHRS and CDR2 YFSETQ. The V and J ends lost 3 bases and 0 bases, in that order; junction bases with no gene match: 6. CDR3 amino acids: CASSSPRLAANTGELFF. The CDR3 bases are TGCGCCAGCAGCTCCCCGAGACTAGCGGCGAACACCGGGGAGCTGTTTTTT.

The V call is TRBV7-8, the J call TRBJ2-2; D may be TRBD2 (6 bases). With 1 base removed from V and 5 bases from J, the gap between germline ends came to 23 bases. The CDR3 extends over 19 amino acids. Germline V CDR1 and CDR2: SGHVS, FQNEAQ. The CDR3 DNA sequence: TGTGCCAGCAGCTTAGGGGTTATTTTGGCTGGGGGGTATACCGGGGAGCTGTTTTTT. Its protein is CASSLGVILAGGYTGELFF.

The chain recombines TRBV9 with TRBJ2-5; 10 nucleotides line up with TRBD1. The V gene end was trimmed by 0 bases and the J gene end by 7 bases; junction bases not matched to a gene: 6. There are 15 residues in the CDR3. Germline V gene sequence: CDR1 SGDLS, CDR2 YYNGEE. The CDR3 bases are TGTGCCAGCAGCGTAGAGGGGACAGGGGAAGGGACCCAGTACTTC. The encoded protein is CASSVEGTGEGTQYF.

The V call is TRBV6-6, the J call TRBJ1-6; D gene unclear. This CDR3 is built from 13 residues. Germline V gene data show CDR1 as MNHNY and CDR2 as SVGAGI (reference sequence). The germline V and J ends were trimmed by 7 bases and 14 bases, with 18 bases remaining between them. This chain's CDR3 is CASTNPPNLSLHF. The CDR3 coding sequence is TGTGCCAGCACCAACCCTCCTAATTTGTCCCTCCACTTT.

The CDR3 spells CASSIDYQELFF. The CDR3 bases are TGTGCCAGTAGTATAGATTACCAGGAGCTGTTTTTT. The V gene is TRBV19, the J gene TRBJ2-2; D is undetermined. Germline V gives CDR1 LNHDA, CDR2 SQIVND (reference sequence). The CDR3 sequence is 12 residues long. Trimming left V 0 bases short and J 10 bases short, with 6 bases between.

The gene calls are TRBV3-1 (or the pseudogene TRBV3-2) and TRBJ2-7; 9 nucleotides line up with TRBD2. Germline V gene sequence: CDR1 LGHDT, CDR2 YNNKEL (reference sequence). The CDR3 length is 14 residues. With 2 bases clipped from V and 2 bases from J, the junction kept 1 base outside the gene matches. The CDR3 DNA sequence: TGTGCCAGCAGCCAAATAGCGGGAGCCTACGAGCAGTACTTC. It translates to CASSQIAGAYEQYF.

The table lists this clone with a count of one. The chain joins TRBV5-1 to TRBJ2-3, with D perhaps TRBD1 (5 bases). With 4 bases removed from V and 0 bases from J, the gap between germline ends came to 15 bases. The germline CDR1 and CDR2 sequences are SGHRS and YFSETQ. This CDR3 has 16 amino acids. CDR3 in DNA: TGCGCCAGCAGCCAGCAGACAGTAACGAGCACAGATACGCAGTATTTT. Amino acids: CASSQQTVTSTDTQYF.

The chain has TRBV27 and TRBJ1-6, with D maybe TRBD1 (6 bases). V gave up 1 base and J gave up 6 bases, with 10 bases separating them. This CDR3 contains 15 residues. The V gene's germline CDR1 is MNHEY and CDR2 SMNVEV (reference sequence). Written as DNA, the CDR3 is TGTGCCAGCAGTTTATGGGGGGCCGCTAATTCACCCCTCCACTTT. Translation: CASSLWGAANSPLHF.

V is TRBV29-1 and J is TRBJ2-1; 7 bases fit TRBD1. V lost 6 bases to trimming and J lost 7 bases; unmatched junction nucleotides: 9. Germline CDR1 and CDR2: SQVTM and ANQGSEA. CDR3 length: 13 residues. The CDR3 here is CSVRGQRLNEQFF. The DNA of the CDR3 is TGCAGCGTGAGGGGACAGAGGTTGAATGAGCAGTTCTTC.

The chain links TRBV5-1 to TRBJ2-7; D remains ambiguous. The V and J ends lost 1 base and 0 bases respectively, with 5 bases between them. CDR1 and CDR2 from the germline V gene are SGHRS and YFSETQ. The CDR3 contains 13 residues. CDR3 protein: CASSLRRSYEQYF. CDR3 bases: TGCGCCAGCAGCTTGAGGCGCTCCTACGAGCAGTACTTC.

The chain recombines TRBV27 with TRBJ2-7; possibly TRBD2 for D (6 bases). Looked up from germline, CDR1 is MNHEY and CDR2 is SMNVEV (reference sequence). Trimming pared 0 bases from V and 7 bases from J, leaving 16 bases between. The CDR3 has 15 residues. The CDR3 DNA follows: TGTGCCAGCAGTTTATCAGGGGTCCCAGGGAGGGAGCAGTACTTC. Translation: CASSLSGVPGREQYF.

This clone was picked up one time. J is TRBJ2-3 and V is TRBV11-2; 10 bases match TRBD2. The V and J ends lost 4 bases and 2 bases, in that order; junction bases with no gene match: 12. The CDR3 is made up of 18 amino acids. Germline V gives CDR1 SGHAT, CDR2 FQNNGV. As DNA, the CDR3 is TGTGCCAGCAGCTCTCCGATCAGGACTAGCGGACTCACAGATACGCAGTATTTT. It codes for CASSSPIRTSGLTDTQYF. Complete variable domain (other parts from reference TRBV11-2 and TRBJ2-3): EAGVAQSPRYKIIEKRQSVAFWCNPISGHATLYWYQQILGQGPKLLIQFQNNGVVDDSQLPKDRFSAERLKGVDSTLKIQPAKLEDSAVYLCASSSPIRTSGLTDTQYFGPGTRLTVL.

This CDR3 is CASSSPSKGAGDTQYF. The CDR3 coding sequence is TGTGCCAGCAGCTCCCCCAGTAAGGGGGCAGGAGATACGCAGTATTTT. The rearrangement uses TRBV28 and TRBJ2-3; 7 bases are a match to TRBD1. Trimming at V came to 6 bases and at J to 5 bases, leaving 14 bases not matched to a gene. This CDR3 contains 16 residues. Looked up from germline, CDR1 is MDHEN and CDR2 is SYDVKM.